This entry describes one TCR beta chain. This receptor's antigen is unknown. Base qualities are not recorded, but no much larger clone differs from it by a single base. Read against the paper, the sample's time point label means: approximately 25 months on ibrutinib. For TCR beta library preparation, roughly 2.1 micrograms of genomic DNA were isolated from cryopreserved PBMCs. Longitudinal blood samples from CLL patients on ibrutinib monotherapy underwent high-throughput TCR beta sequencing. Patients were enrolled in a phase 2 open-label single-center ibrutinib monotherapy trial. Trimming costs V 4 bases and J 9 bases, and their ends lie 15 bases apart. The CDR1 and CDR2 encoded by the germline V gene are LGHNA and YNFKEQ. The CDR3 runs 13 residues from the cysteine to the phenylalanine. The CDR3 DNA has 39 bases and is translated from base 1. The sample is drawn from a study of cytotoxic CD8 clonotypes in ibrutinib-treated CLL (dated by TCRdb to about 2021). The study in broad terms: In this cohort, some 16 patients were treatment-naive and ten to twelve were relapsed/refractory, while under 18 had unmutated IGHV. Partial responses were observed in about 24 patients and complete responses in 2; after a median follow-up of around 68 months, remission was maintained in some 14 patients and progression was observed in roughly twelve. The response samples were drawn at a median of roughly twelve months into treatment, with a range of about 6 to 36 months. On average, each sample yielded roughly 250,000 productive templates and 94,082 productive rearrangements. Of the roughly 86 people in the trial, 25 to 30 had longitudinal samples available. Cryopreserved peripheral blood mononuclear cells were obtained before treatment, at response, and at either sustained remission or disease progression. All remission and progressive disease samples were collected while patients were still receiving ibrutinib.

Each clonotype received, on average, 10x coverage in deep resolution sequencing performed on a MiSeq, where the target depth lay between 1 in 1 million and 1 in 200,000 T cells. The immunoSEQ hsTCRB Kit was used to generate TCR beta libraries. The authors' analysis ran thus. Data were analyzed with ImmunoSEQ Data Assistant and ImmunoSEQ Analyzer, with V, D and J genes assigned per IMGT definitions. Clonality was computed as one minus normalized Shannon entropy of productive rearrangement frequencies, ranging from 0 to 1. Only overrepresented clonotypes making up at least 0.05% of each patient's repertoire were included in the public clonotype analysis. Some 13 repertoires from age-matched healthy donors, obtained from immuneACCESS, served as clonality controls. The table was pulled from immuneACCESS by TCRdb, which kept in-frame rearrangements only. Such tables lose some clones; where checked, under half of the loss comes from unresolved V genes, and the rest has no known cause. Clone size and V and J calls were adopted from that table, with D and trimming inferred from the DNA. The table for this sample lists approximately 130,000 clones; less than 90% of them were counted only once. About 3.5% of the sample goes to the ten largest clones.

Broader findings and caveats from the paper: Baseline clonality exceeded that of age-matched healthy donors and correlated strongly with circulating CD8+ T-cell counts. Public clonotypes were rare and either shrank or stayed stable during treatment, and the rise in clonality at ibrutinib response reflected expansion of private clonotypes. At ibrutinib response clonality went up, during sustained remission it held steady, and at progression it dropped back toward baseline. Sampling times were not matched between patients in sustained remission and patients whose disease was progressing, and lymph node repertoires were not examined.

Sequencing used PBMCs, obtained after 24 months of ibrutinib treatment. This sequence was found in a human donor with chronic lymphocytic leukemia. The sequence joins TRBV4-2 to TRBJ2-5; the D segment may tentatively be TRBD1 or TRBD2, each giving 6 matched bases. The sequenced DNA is TGTGCCAGCAGCCCTCGGGGGCTGGAGGCCCAGTACTTC. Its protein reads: CASSPRGLEAQYF.